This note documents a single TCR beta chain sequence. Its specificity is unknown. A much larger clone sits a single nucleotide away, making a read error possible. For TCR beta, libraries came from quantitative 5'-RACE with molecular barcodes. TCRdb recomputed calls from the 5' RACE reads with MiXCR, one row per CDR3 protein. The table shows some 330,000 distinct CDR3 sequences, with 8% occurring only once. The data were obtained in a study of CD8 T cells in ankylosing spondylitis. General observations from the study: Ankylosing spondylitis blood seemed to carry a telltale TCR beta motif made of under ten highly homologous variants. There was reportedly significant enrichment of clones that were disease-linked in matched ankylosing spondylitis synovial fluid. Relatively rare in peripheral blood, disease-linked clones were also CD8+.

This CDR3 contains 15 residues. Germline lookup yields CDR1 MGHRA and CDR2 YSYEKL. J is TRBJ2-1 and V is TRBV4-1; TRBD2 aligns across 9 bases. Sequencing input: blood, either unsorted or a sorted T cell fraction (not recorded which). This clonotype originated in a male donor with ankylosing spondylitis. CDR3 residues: CACSTPGLARHEQFF. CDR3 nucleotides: TGCGCCTGCAGCACACCGGGACTAGCTAGACATGAGCAGTTCTTC.